The sequence of this TCR beta chain was determined in a study of cytomegalovirus exposure and HLA in healthy donors. Researchers ran the PCR with 60 Vbeta and 13 Jbeta primers. Method: immunoSEQ multiplex PCR; TCRdb's copy keeps in-frame clones and lacks some. In the table there are around 150,000 clones, around 76% of which are singletons. About this clone: The antigen remains undetermined.

Overall study findings and caveats: HLA-A and HLA-B allele assignments for most subjects were reportedly predicted accurately using TCR beta sequences. Later on, an analysis showed TCR association rates differing by HLA locus, with DRB1 the most and HLA-C the fewest.

V was clipped by 6 bases and J by 5 bases; unmatched bases: 18. The CDR3 runs to 17 residues. The V gene's germline CDR1 is SQVTM and CDR2 ANQGSEA. The clonotype comes from a female donor in good health and CMV-seronegative. The chain has TRBV29-1 and TRBJ2-1; 8 bases are a match to TRBD1. Sequencing used PBMCs. CDR3 loop: CSVTAIRTGRANNEQFF. Here the CDR3 DNA reads TGCAGCGTCACTGCGATTCGGACAGGGAGAGCTAACAATGAGCAGTTCTTC.